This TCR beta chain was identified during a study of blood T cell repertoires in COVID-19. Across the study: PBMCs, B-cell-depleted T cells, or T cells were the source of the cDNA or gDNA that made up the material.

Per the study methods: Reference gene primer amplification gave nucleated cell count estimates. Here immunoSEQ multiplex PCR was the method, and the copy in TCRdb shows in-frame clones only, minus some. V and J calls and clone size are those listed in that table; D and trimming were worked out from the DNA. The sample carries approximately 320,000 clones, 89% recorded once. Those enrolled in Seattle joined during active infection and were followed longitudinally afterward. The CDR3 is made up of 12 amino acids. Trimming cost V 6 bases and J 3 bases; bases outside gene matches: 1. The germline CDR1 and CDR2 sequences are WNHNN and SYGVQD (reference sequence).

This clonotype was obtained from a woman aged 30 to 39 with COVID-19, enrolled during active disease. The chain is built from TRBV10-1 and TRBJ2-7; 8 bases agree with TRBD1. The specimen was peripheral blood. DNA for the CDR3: TGCGCCAGCAGGGACAGGGTCTACGAGCAGTACTTC. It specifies CASRDRVYEQYF.